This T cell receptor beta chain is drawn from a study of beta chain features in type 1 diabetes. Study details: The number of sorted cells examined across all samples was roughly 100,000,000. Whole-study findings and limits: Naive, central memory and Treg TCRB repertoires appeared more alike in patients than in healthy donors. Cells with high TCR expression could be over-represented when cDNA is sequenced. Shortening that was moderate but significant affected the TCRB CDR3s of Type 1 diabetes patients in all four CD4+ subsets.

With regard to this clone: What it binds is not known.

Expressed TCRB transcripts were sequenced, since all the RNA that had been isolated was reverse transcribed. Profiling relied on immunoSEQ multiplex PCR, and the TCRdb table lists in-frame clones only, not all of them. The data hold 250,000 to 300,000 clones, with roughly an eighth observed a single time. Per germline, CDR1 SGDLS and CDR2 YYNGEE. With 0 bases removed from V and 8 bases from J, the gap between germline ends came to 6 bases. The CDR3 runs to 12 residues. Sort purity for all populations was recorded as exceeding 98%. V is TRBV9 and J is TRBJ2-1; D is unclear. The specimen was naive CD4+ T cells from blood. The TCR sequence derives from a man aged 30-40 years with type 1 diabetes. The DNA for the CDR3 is TGTGCCAGCAGCGTAGCTATCGATGAGCAGTTCTTC. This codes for CASSVAIDEQFF.